A single sample gave rise to the 30 T cell receptor beta chains below, sequenced in a study of Graves' ophthalmopathy and Graves' hyperthyroidism. RNA transcripts yielded amplified TCR beta CDR3 regions. Second-round multiplex PCR came after a first-round RT-PCR that employed HTBI primers. TCRdb re-called the multiplex PCR reads through MiXCR, storing one row per CDR3 protein. The sample contains 500,000 to 700,000 distinct CDR3 sequences, about 20% of which appear only once. The sample taken for sequencing was peripheral blood. Receptors originate from a young woman with stable Graves' hyperthyroidism. Some clones in this sample may be carry-over from other donors' samples.

In its sample, this clonotype was seen a few times. The chain has TRBV19 and TRBJ2-7, with 7 bases aligning to TRBD2. The CDR3 is made up of 14 amino acids. Germline CDR1 reads LNHDA; CDR2 reads SQIVND (reference sequence). Trimming cost V 3 bases and J 7 bases; bases outside gene matches: 9. The CDR3 is CASSIPGAGREQYF. In nucleotides, the CDR3 is TGTGCCAGTAGTATCCCGGGAGCCGGGAGGGAGCAGTACTTC.

V is TRBV24-1 and J is TRBJ1-5; tentative D call: TRBD1 (5 bases). Trimming shortened V by 2 bases and J by 6 bases, and 10 bases separated the two germline ends. This CDR3 has 14 residues. CDR1 KGHDR and CDR2 SFDVKD come from the germline V gene. CDR3 loop: CATSDSLGAQPQHF. The CDR3 coding sequence is TGTGCCACCAGTGATTCGTTAGGGGCTCAGCCCCAGCATTTT.

This clonotype came up many times. CDR3 in amino acids: CASSWSPSYGYTF. Written as DNA, the CDR3 is TGTGCCAGCAGTTGGTCCCCTAGCTATGGCTACACCTTC. The chain uses TRBV27 and TRBJ1-2, with D uncertain. CDR3 length equals 13 residues. V dropped 4 bases and J dropped 4 bases, with 10 bases sitting between them. The V gene's germline CDR1 is MNHEY and CDR2 SMNVEV (reference sequence).

This clonotype was counted at least ten times. J is TRBJ2-5 and V is TRBV19, with D perhaps TRBD2 (7 bases). V was cut by 2 bases and J by 4 bases, with 17 bases left in between. CDR1 and CDR2 from the germline V gene are LNHDA and SQIVND (reference sequence). The CDR3 is 16 residues long. CDR3 DNA sequence: TGTGCCAGTAGTATATTGGTTACCGGGGGGCGAGAGACCCAGTACTTC. This gives the protein CASSILVTGGRETQYF.

V is TRBV5-1 and J is TRBJ1-6; tentative D call: TRBD1 (6 bases). This CDR3 has 17 amino acids. The germline gives CDR1 SGHRS, CDR2 YFSETQ. V lost 4 bases to trimming and J lost 0 bases, with 14 bases between them. CDR3 sequence (DNA): TGCGCCAGCAGCAACACAGGGCTCAGCTCCTATAATTCACCCCTCCACTTT. It codes for CASSNTGLSSYNSPLHF.

The chain has TRBV6-5 and TRBJ1-2; weak D call: TRBD1 (5 bases). From germline, CDR1 is MNHEY and CDR2 SVGAGI. The CDR3 contains 15 residues. V was pared by 0 bases and J by 6 bases, with 14 bases between. CDR3 coding DNA: TGTGCCAGCAGTTACTCAGCGGTCGGGGGGGATGGCTACACCTTC. Translating gives CASSYSAVGGDGYTF.

The V and J genes are TRBV30 and TRBJ2-7; a weak D match, TRBD1 (6 bases). V gave up 1 base and J gave up 4 bases, with 14 bases separating them. The CDR3 has 14 amino acids. From germline, CDR1 is GTSNPN and CDR2 SVGIG (reference sequence). The CDR3 nucleotides read TGTGCCTGGAGTGACCCCCTCAGGGGATACGAGCAGTACTTC. This encodes CAWSDPLRGYEQYF.

The chain has TRBV29-1 and TRBJ2-7; a possible D gene is TRBD2 (7 bases). The CDR3 is 15 residues long. Per germline, CDR1 SQVTM and CDR2 ANQGSEA. V was trimmed by 5 bases and J by 0 bases, leaving 17 bases between them. The CDR3 nucleotides read TGCAGCGTTAGGGGGGGGGGGACAACCTCCTACGAGCAGTACTTC. Its protein is CSVRGGGTTSYEQYF.

Concerning this clonotype: The conserved final phenylalanine or tryptophan is absent from the CDR3, which likely points to a read error. The chain uses TRBV4-1 and TRBJ1-2; perhaps TRBD1 as D (6 bases). Germline V gives CDR1 MGHRA, CDR2 YSYEKL. V was cut by 2 bases and J by 4 bases, with 8 bases left in between. This CDR3 is built from 13 residues. This chain's CDR3 is CASSQQGFYGYTY. DNA for the CDR3: TGCGCCAGCAGCCAACAGGGGTTCTATGGCTACACCTAC.

V gene TRBV11-2 combines with J gene TRBJ1-1; D remains ambiguous. V lost 7 bases and J 1 base, leaving 7 bases between the germline ends. The CDR3 contains 12 residues. Looked up from germline, CDR1 is SGHAT and CDR2 is FQNNGV. The CDR3 DNA is TGTGCCAGCATAGTTTGGAACACTGAAGCTTTCTTT. Translated, it gives CASIVWNTEAFF.

There are many counts of this clonotype. V usage is TRBV12-3 or TRBV12-4 and J usage is TRBJ1-2, with 7 nucleotides matching TRBD1. CDR3 length equals 14 residues. V shed 11 bases, J shed 1 base, and the junction held 10 bases outside the gene matches. The CDR3 region is CAGISTGYNYGYTF. For the CDR3, the DNA is TGTGCCGGCATCTCGACAGGGTATAACTATGGCTACACCTTC.

The CDR3 region has the DNA TGCGCCAGCAGTCGGACAGGGAGTGGGGAGACCCAGTACTTC. Translated, it gives CASSRTGSGETQYF. The rearrangement uses TRBV4-1 and TRBJ2-5, with 8 bases aligning to TRBD1. With 6 bases clipped from V and 5 bases from J, the junction kept 8 bases outside the gene matches. The CDR3 runs to 14 residues. Germline loops: CDR1 MGHRA, CDR2 YSYEKL.

This clonotype was recorded at least ten times. The chain couples TRBV6-2 or TRBV6-3 to TRBJ1-5; TRBD1 matches 12 bases. Trimming removed 5 bases from V and 0 bases from J; junction bases left unmatched: 5. The CDR3 has 17 amino acids. The germline V gene encodes CDR1 MNHEY and CDR2 SVGEGT. The CDR3 DNA reads TGTGCCAGCAGTGGGGACAGGGGGCCTAATAGCAATCAGCCCCAGCATTTT. Protein product: CASSGDRGPNSNQPQHF.

This clonotype was recorded many times. In DNA form, the CDR3 reads TGTGCCAGCAGCTTAGATCTGGGGGCAGGACAGCCCCAGCATTTT. Amino acid sequence: CASSLDLGAGQPQHF. The chain combines TRBV11-2 with TRBJ1-5; tentatively, D is TRBD1 (6 bases). Germline V gives CDR1 SGHAT, CDR2 FQNNGV. Trimming removed 0 bases at V and 7 bases at J, with 13 bases between. This CDR3 spans 15 amino acids.

This clonotype was seen a few times. The junction departs from germline at one end; a sequencing error may be responsible. The chain uses TRBV6-4 and TRBJ2-2; maybe TRBD2 (5 bases). This CDR3 has 15 amino acids. Germline lookup yields CDR1 MRHNA and CDR2 SNTAGT. This CDR3 is CASRDLSALTGELCF. CDR3 nucleotide sequence: TGTGCCAGCAGAGACCTCAGCGCCCTCACCGGGGAGCTGTGTTTT.

In this sample, this clonotype turned up many times. One end of the junction varies from germline; a read error may be responsible. V and J are TRBV12-3 or TRBV12-4 and TRBJ2-5; 7 nucleotides align to TRBD2. The CDR3 is made up of 14 amino acids. CDR3 loop: CASSQGRDLRTRSF. As DNA, the CDR3 is TGTGCCAGCAGCCAAGGAAGGGACCTAAGGACTAGGTCCTTC.

The chain uses TRBV28 and TRBJ1-3, with TRBD1 as a possible D gene (5 bases). Trimming removed 7 bases at V and 8 bases at J, with 15 bases between. The V gene's germline CDR1 is MDHEN and CDR2 SYDVKM. This CDR3 comprises 13 residues. CDR3 residues: CASTRGWEDTIYF. The CDR3 DNA sequence: TGTGCCAGCACCCGGGGGTGGGAGGACACCATATATTTT.

This clonotype came up a few times. The chain couples TRBV7-9 to TRBJ2-2; D might be TRBD1 or TRBD2, each matching 5 bases. CDR1 is SEHNR, CDR2 FQNEAQ, per germline (reference sequence). V lost 3 bases and J lost 13, with 15 bases in between. The CDR3 has 13 amino acids. The CDR3 DNA reads TGTGCCAGCAGCTTGCAGGGACCTAATGGGCTGTTTTTT. Residues: CASSLQGPNGLFF.

V and J are TRBV3-1 and TRBJ1-1; D not resolved. CDR3 size: 14 residues. Germline CDR1 and CDR2: LGHDT and YNNKEL (reference sequence). Trimming took 4 bases from V and 0 from J, leaving 9 bases between them. For the CDR3, the DNA is TGTGCCAGCAGCCCGGGCTCAATGAACACTGAAGCTTTCTTT. As protein: CASSPGSMNTEAFF.

This clonotype was detected ten times or more. The chain is built from TRBV30 and TRBJ1-2; TRBD1 aligns across 9 bases. Germline loops: CDR1 GTSNPN, CDR2 SVGIG (reference sequence). Trimming at V came to 7 bases and at J to 2 bases, leaving 8 bases not matched to a gene. CDR3 size: 14 residues. The CDR3 reads CASLTGTGNYGYTF. Here the CDR3 DNA reads TGTGCCTCCCTCACCGGGACAGGGAACTATGGCTACACCTTC.

V gene TRBV7-9 combines with J gene TRBJ1-5, with D possibly TRBD1 on 5 matching bases. The CDR3 spans 14 residues. Trimming removed 7 bases from V and 5 bases from J, with 15 bases in between. CDR1 is SEHNR and CDR2 is FQNEAQ in the germline V gene (reference sequence). CDR3 bases: TGTGCCAGCATCCAAGTTCAGGGTTATCAGCCCCAGCATTTT. Protein sequence: CASIQVQGYQPQHF. Supplemented by reference TRBV7-9 and TRBJ1-5, the full variable domain reads DTGVSQNPRHKITKRGQNVTFRCDPISEHNRLYWYRQTLGQGPEFLTYFQNEAQLEKSRLLSDRFSAERPKGSFSTLEIQRTEQGDSAMYLCASIQVQGYQPQHFGDGTRLSIL.

Ten or more counts support this clonotype. The CDR3 DNA reads as TGCAGCGCAAGGACTAGCGGGGGGCCCTCGGAGACCCAGTACTTC. Its translation is CSARTSGGPSETQYF. V usage is TRBV29-1 and J usage is TRBJ2-5; 14 bases line up with TRBD2. With V trimmed by 7 bases and J by 5 bases, 9 bases remained unmatched. The CDR3 length is 15 residues. Germline CDR1 reads SQVTM; CDR2 reads ANQGSEA.

This clonotype was seen many times. This chain uses TRBV20-1 with TRBJ2-7; TRBD2 aligns across 10 bases. CDR3 size: 17 residues. V lost 0 bases and J lost 7; bases outside the gene matches: 15. The germline gives CDR1 DFQATT, CDR2 SNEGSKA (reference sequence). The CDR3 sequence is CSARDGAALAGTSEQYF. In DNA form, the CDR3 reads TGCAGTGCTAGAGATGGAGCTGCACTAGCGGGAACATCGGAGCAGTACTTC.

This clonotype was detected ten times or more. The chain recombines TRBV6-1 with TRBJ2-7; 8 bases agree with TRBD2. Unmatched junction bases numbered 12, after V lost 2 bases and J lost 3 bases. The V gene's germline CDR1 is MNHNS and CDR2 SASEGT. The CDR3 runs to 17 residues. The CDR3 region is CASSEPISGTHLYEQYF. The CDR3 region has the DNA TGTGCCAGCAGTGAACCTATTAGCGGGACCCATCTCTACGAGCAGTACTTC.

This clonotype showed up many times. This chain joins TRBV5-1 and TRBJ2-7, with D possibly matching TRBD1 (6 bases). CDR3 length equals 18 residues. Trimming pared 7 bases from V and 5 bases from J, leaving 31 bases between. CDR1 is SGHRS, CDR2 YFSETQ, per germline. The CDR3 spells CASLDWEYRETAWNEQYF. The CDR3 DNA is TGCGCCAGCCTTGACTGGGAATACAGGGAAACGGCTTGGAACGAGCAGTACTTC.

In this sample, this clonotype turned up many times. J is TRBJ2-5 and V is TRBV7-3; a possible D gene is TRBD1 (5 bases). CDR3 length: 14 residues. Trimming removed 5 bases at V and 4 bases at J, with 14 bases between. Germline V gives CDR1 SGHTA, CDR2 FQGTGA. This chain's CDR3 is CASSPGLRVETQYF. The CDR3 nucleotides read TGTGCCAGCAGCCCAGGGCTCCGCGTAGAGACCCAGTACTTC.

This sequence joins TRBV20-1 and TRBJ2-2; TRBD2 agrees at 15 bases. The CDR3 has 18 amino acids. The germline V gene encodes CDR1 DFQATT and CDR2 SNEGSKA (reference sequence). The junction had 13 bases not matched to a gene; V was cut back by 6 bases and J by 5 bases. The CDR3 region has the DNA TGCAGTGCCCGGACTAGCGGGGGGGCGGGTATGAGAACCGGGGAGCTGTTTTTT. This sequence encodes CSARTSGGAGMRTGELFF.

This clonotype was observed at least ten times. The V call is TRBV6-2 or TRBV6-3, the J call TRBJ1-2; D possibly corresponds to TRBD1 (6 bases). Trimming removed 5 bases at V and 7 bases at J, with 20 bases between. The length of the CDR3 is 15 residues. Per the germline V gene, CDR1 is MNHEY and CDR2 is SVGEGT. The CDR3 coding sequence is TGTGCCAGCAGTCCCAGGACAGAAGATCGTGGTGGCTACACCTTC. It yields the protein CASSPRTEDRGGYTF.

This clonotype appeared many times. The chain combines TRBV12-3 or TRBV12-4 with TRBJ1-2; D possibly corresponds to TRBD1 (6 bases). The V gene lost 4 bases and the J gene lost 6 bases, with 12 bases spanning the gap. The CDR3 spans 13 residues. In DNA form, the CDR3 reads TGTGCCAGCAGTTCAGGGGTAAAGGATGGCTACACCTTC. Amino acids: CASSSGVKDGYTF.

This clonotype came up many times. The gene calls are TRBV30 and TRBJ1-1; no reliable D call. Trimming shortened V by 3 bases and J by 7 bases, and 15 bases separated the two germline ends. Germline V gene data show CDR1 as GTSNPN and CDR2 as SVGIG (reference sequence). The CDR3 runs to 13 residues. Here the CDR3 reads CAWRPQPRSEAFF. The CDR3 DNA sequence: TGTGCCTGGAGACCTCAGCCTCGGAGTGAAGCTTTCTTT.